The 14 T cell receptor beta chains below come from one sample, sequenced in a study of T cell repertoires and leukemia-associated antigens. TCRdb reanalysed the 5' RACE reads using MiXCR and keeps one entry per CDR3 protein. The sample shows roughly 10,000 distinct CDR3 sequences, 40% to 45% of them seen only once. Antigen specificity for these receptors is unknown. The sample taken for sequencing was CD3+ T cells sorted from blood and cultured. The receptors originated from a female donor in good health.

V gene TRBV5-1 combines with J gene TRBJ2-2, with D unresolved. The V gene lost 1 base and the J gene lost 4 bases, with 5 bases spanning the gap. CDR3 length: 13 residues. Germline CDR1 reads SGHRS; CDR2 reads YFSETQ. Here the CDR3 reads CASSLTGTGELFF. The CDR3 DNA is TGCGCCAGCAGCTTGACGGGCACCGGGGAGCTGTTTTTT.

There are a few counts of this clonotype. The chain uses TRBV5-1 and TRBJ2-6; D is unresolved. CDR1 is SGHRS, CDR2 YFSETQ, per germline. This CDR3 has 15 residues. V was pared by 0 bases and J by 2 bases, with 6 bases between. CDR3 nucleotides: TGCGCCAGCAGCTTGGGACGTGCTGGGGCCAACGTCCTGACTTTC. Residues: CASSLGRAGANVLTF.

In its sample, this clonotype ranks as medium-sized (0.01 to 0.1%). The rearrangement joins TRBV5-1 to TRBJ2-3; 11 bases map to TRBD2. The CDR3 is 16 residues long. Trimming at V came to 2 bases and at J to 4 bases, leaving 6 bases not matched to a gene. Per the germline V gene, CDR1 is SGHRS and CDR2 is YFSETQ. CDR3 nucleotide sequence: TGCGCCAGCAGCTTCCTAGCGGGAGGAGGTGCAGATACGCAGTATTTT. Translating gives CASSFLAGGGADTQYF.

This chain joins TRBV29-1 and TRBJ2-7; 9 bases are shared with TRBD1. V gave up 4 bases and J gave up 9 bases; unmatched junction bases: 10. Germline values: CDR1 SQVTM, CDR2 ANQGSEA. This CDR3 is 13 amino acids long. CDR3 coding DNA: TGCAGCGTTGGGACAGGGGAAGCGGGTCGGCAGTACTTC. It specifies CSVGTGEAGRQYF.

This chain joins TRBV24-1 and TRBJ1-2; D not resolved. Germline assignment: CDR1 KGHDR and CDR2 SFDVKD. This CDR3 is built from 12 residues. V gave up 7 bases and J gave up 4 bases, with 9 bases separating them. CDR3 nucleotides: TGTGCCACCAGCGGAGAAGCCTATGGCTACACCTTC. Its translation: CATSGEAYGYTF.

In the case of this clonotype: One end of the junction fails to match germline, which may point to a read error. CDR3 in DNA: TGTGCCGGCAGTGATCGGTTGATCACTGGGGCCAACGTCCTGACTTTC. Translated: CAGSDRLITGANVLTF. The gene calls are TRBV25-1 and TRBJ2-6; D is unclear. The germline V gene encodes CDR1 MGHDK and CDR2 SYGVNS. This CDR3 region has 16 residues.

The chain is built from TRBV4-1 and TRBJ2-5; weak D call: TRBD2 (5 bases). The CDR3 is 14 amino acids. CDR1 and CDR2 from the germline V gene are MGHRA and YSYEKL. Trimming cost V 1 base and J 7 bases, with 13 bases left between them. As DNA, the CDR3 is TGCGCCAGCAGCCAAGGTGGTCGGGGATGGACCCAGTACTTC. Translated: CASSQGGRGWTQYF.

The genes are TRBV6-4 and TRBJ2-3, with 13 bases that match TRBD2. The CDR3 extends over 16 amino acids. Germline V CDR1 and CDR2: MRHNA, SNTAGT. V was pared by 4 bases and J by 2 bases, with 3 bases of the junction left unmatched. The CDR3 bases are TGTGCCAGCAGTGCTGGGACTAGCGGGACCACAGATACGCAGTATTTT. Translation: CASSAGTSGTTDTQYF.

The rearrangement uses TRBV9 and TRBJ2-3; D may be TRBD2 (5 bases). Per the germline V gene, CDR1 is SGDLS and CDR2 is YYNGEE. CDR3 length equals 16 residues. The V and J ends lost 5 bases and 8 bases respectively, with 24 bases between them. The chain's CDR3 is CASSVEEDLTYATQYF. The CDR3 coding sequence is TGTGCCAGCAGTGTCGAGGAGGACTTGACCTATGCTACGCAGTATTTT.

In its sample, this clonotype is medium-sized. The J gene is TRBJ2-2, the V gene TRBV4-1; 11 bases line up with TRBD1. The germline V gene has CDR1 MGHRA and CDR2 YSYEKL. CDR3 length equals 16 residues. V dropped 1 base and J dropped 6; count of bases not matched to a gene: 4. The CDR3 nucleotides are TGCGCCAGCAGCCAAGCGGACAGGGGGCTGGCCGGGGAGCTGTTTTTT. It encodes CASSQADRGLAGELFF.

There are many counts of this clonotype. The chain couples TRBV7-9 to TRBJ2-7; 9 bases align to TRBD1. The CDR3 loop spans 12 amino acids. Germline V gene sequence: CDR1 SEHNR, CDR2 FQNEAQ (reference sequence). The V and J ends lost 11 bases and 2 bases, in that order; junction bases with no gene match: 4. This CDR3 is CACGQGPYEQYF. CDR3 coding DNA: TGTGCCTGCGGACAGGGGCCCTACGAGCAGTACTTC. Supplemented by reference TRBV7-9 and TRBJ2-7, the full variable domain reads DTGVSQNPRHKITKRGQNVTFRCDPISEHNRLYWYRQTLGQGPEFLTYFQNEAQLEKSRLLSDRFSAERPKGSFSTLEIQRTEQGDSAMYLCACGQGPYEQYFGPGTRLTVT.

In this sample, this clonotype turned up a few times. The chain combines TRBV4-3 with TRBJ1-2; the D is unclear. From germline, CDR1 is LGHNA and CDR2 YSLEER. Trimming pared 1 base from V and 6 bases from J, leaving 15 bases between. The CDR3 runs 15 residues. CDR3: CASSQGRTASHGYTF. CDR3 bases: TGCGCCAGCAGCCAAGGCCGGACCGCCTCCCATGGCTACACCTTC.

This clonotype appeared many times. This chain joins TRBV11-3 and TRBJ2-7; TRBD2 matches at 7 bases. The V gene's germline CDR1 is SGHNT and CDR2 YENEEA. The V gene end was trimmed by 1 base and the J gene end by 0 bases; junction bases not matched to a gene: 15. The CDR3 runs 19 residues. For the CDR3, the DNA is TGTGCCAGCAGCTTAGTGGAGGGGCGGCTAGCGGAGAGCTCCTACGAGCAGTACTTC. It yields the protein CASSLVEGRLAESSYEQYF.

This chain connects TRBV20-1 to TRBJ2-4; no clear D gene. The CDR3 is 14 residues long. Germline loops: CDR1 DFQATT, CDR2 SNEGSKA (reference sequence). With 4 bases removed from V and 0 bases from J, the gap between germline ends came to 10 bases. CDR3 bases: TGCAGTGCTACGCCTCAGTTAGCCAAAAACATTCAGTACTTC. Its protein is CSATPQLAKNIQYF.